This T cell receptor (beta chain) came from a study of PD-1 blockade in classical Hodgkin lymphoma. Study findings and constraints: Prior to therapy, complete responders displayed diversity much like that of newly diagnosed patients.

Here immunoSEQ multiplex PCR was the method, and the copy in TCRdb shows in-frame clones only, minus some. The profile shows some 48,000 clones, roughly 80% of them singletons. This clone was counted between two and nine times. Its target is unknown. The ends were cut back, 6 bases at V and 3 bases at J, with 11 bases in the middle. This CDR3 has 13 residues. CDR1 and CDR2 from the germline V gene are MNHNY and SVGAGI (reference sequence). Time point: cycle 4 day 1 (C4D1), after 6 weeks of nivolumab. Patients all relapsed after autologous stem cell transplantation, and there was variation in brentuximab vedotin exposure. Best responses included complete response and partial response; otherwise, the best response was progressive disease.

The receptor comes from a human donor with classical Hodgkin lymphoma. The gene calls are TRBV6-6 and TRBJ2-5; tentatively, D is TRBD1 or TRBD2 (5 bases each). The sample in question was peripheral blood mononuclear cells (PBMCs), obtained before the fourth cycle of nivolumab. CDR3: CASSWDGEETQYF. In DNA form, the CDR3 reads TGTGCCAGCAGCTGGGACGGAGAAGAGACCCAGTACTTC.